These T cell receptor beta chains were read from a single sample in a study of blood T cell repertoires in COVID-19. Here immunoSEQ multiplex PCR was the method, and the copy in TCRdb shows in-frame clones only, minus some. Altogether around 200,000 clones are present, around four fifths being singletons, with the ten largest covering 6% to 7%. The material sequenced was peripheral blood. These TCRs come from a middle-aged woman with COVID-19, enrolled during active disease. Each CDR3 is given with its conserved first and last residue. D genes are given only for firm matches. For some rows the clone size is stated as once, few or many, or as a class when expanded; others skip it.

v_call	d_call	clone_size	j_call	cdr3_nt	cdr3_aa
TRBV24-1	TRBD1	-	TRBJ1-1	TGTGCCACCAGGAAGGACAGGGGCCACTACACTGAAGCTTTCTTT	CATRKDRGHYTEAFF
TRBV6-5	-	-	TRBJ2-3	TGTGCCAGCCAAGGAGGGAGGCGAACAGATACGCAGTATTTT	CASQGGRRTDTQYF
TRBV7-3	TRBD1	-	TRBJ1-4	TGTGCCAGCAGCCGAACGGGACAGGCCGCCTCTAATGAAAAACTGTTTTTT	CASSRTGQAASNEKLFF
TRBV6-1	-	-	TRBJ2-3	TGTGCCAGCAGTGACGCAGGGGGCACAGATACGCAGTATTTT	CASSDAGGTDTQYF
TRBV28	-	-	TRBJ2-2	TGTGCCAGCAGCACCAATCGGGGGAACCTAGCCACCGGGGAGCTGTTTTTT	CASSTNRGNLATGELFF
TRBV19	TRBD1	once	TRBJ1-5	TGTGCCAGTAGTTTCGAGGGACAGTCACAGCCCCAGCATTTT	CASSFEGQSQPQHF
TRBV15	TRBD1	many	TRBJ1-6	TGTGCCACCAGCCCAGACAGGGCAAATTCACCCCTCCACTTT	CATSPDRANSPLHF
TRBV5-6	-	-	TRBJ2-3	TGTGCCAGCAGCTTGGTCAGGGGAAGCACAGATACGCAGTATTTT	CASSLVRGSTDTQYF
TRBV27	-	-	TRBJ1-2	TGTGCCAGCACCTCAACGTTACCCGGCTATGGCTACACCTTC	CASTSTLPGYGYTF
TRBV20-1	-	-	TRBJ2-5	TGCAGTGCTAGTCCCCTAGTATCGGCCCAAGAGACCCAGTACTTC	CSASPLVSAQETQYF
TRBV5-6	-	-	TRBJ1-3	TGTGCCAGCAGCTTGGTGGGCCCTGGAAACACCATATATTTT	CASSLVGPGNTIYF
TRBV27	TRBD2	-	TRBJ2-7	TGTGCCAGCAGCTTACCGGGGCGGGGGGAGCAGTACTTC	CASSLPGRGEQYF
TRBV12-5	TRBD2	-	TRBJ2-2	TGTGCTAGTGGTTTGGTACTCACGGCGGGAGGAGGCACCGGGGAGCTGTTTTTT	CASGLVLTAGGGTGELFF
TRBV11-2	-	few	TRBJ1-1	TGTGCCAGCAGCTTAGCAAGAAGGGCCGGGACAGAAGCTTTCTTT	CASSLARRAGTEAFF
TRBV3-1/TRBV3-2	-	-	TRBJ2-4	TGTGCCAGCAGCCAGGTAGAGGCCAAAAACATTCAGTACTTC	CASSQVEAKNIQYF
TRBV5-4	-	-	TRBJ2-3	TGTGCCAGCAGCCGAGGGGGTATGGTAAACCCTACAGATACGCAGTATTTT	CASSRGGMVNPTDTQYF
TRBV7-6	-	-	TRBJ2-3	TGTGCCAGCAGCGGAGGGGCCTTATTTTTGGGGAGCACAGATACGCAGTATTTT	CASSGGALFLGSTDTQYF
TRBV10-3	-	-	TRBJ1-4	TGTGCCATCAGAGCCGGGACTCCGGTGGGGAAACTGTTTTTT	CAIRAGTPVGKLFF
TRBV6-5	-	-	TRBJ2-6	TGTGCCGCGCAGGGGTCCGGGGCCAACGTCCTGACTTTC	CAAQGSGANVLTF
TRBV12-2	-	once	TRBJ2-5	TGTGCAAGTCGCTGCCAGCACAGGGCTCGGGAGACCCAGTACTTC	CASRCQHRARETQYF
TRBV28	TRBD1	few	TRBJ2-7	TGTGCCAGCAGTACCGGGACAGGGACCTACGAGCAGTACTTC	CASSTGTGTYEQYF
TRBV6-5	-	-	TRBJ2-3	TGTGCCAGCAGTTACTTAGATACCCCCAGCACAGATACGCAGTATTTT	CASSYLDTPSTDTQYF
TRBV18	-	-	TRBJ1-1	TGTGCCAGCTCACGGGGCGGGAGGGGCACTGAAGCTTTCTTT	CASSRGGRGTEAFF
TRBV2	TRBD2	-	TRBJ2-7	TGTGCCAGCAGTGAAGCTTGGGGACTAGCGGAACGGGACGAGCAGTACTTC	CASSEAWGLAERDEQYF
TRBV5-6	-	-	TRBJ1-2	TGTGCCAGCAGCTTGGCCGAAACTCGAAGAAACAGGGTTACTAACGGCTACACCTTC	CASSLAETRRNRVTNGYTF
TRBV27	TRBD2	-	TRBJ2-3	TGTGCCAGCAGTTTAAACGGGAGGGGGGATACGCAGTATTTT	CASSLNGRGDTQYF
TRBV19	-	-	TRBJ2-5	TGTGCCAGTAGTATCGGCCTCGTGGAAAAGCGGGCGAAAGAGACCCAGTACTTC	CASSIGLVEKRAKETQYF
TRBV5-1	-	-	TRBJ1-3	TGCGCCAGCAGCTTGGTCGCACAGTTCTCTGGAAACACCATATATTTT	CASSLVAQFSGNTIYF
TRBV4-1	TRBD2	few	TRBJ2-5	TGCGCCAGCAGCGTGTCCGGGACTAGCGGGGGTCAGGCCCAGTACTTC	CASSVSGTSGGQAQYF
TRBV3-1/TRBV3-2	TRBD1	-	TRBJ1-1	TGTGCCAGCAGCCAAAGGGGACAGGCGAACACTGAAGCTTTCTTT	CASSQRGQANTEAFF
TRBV27	TRBD1	-	TRBJ2-7	TGTGCCAGCACCGGACAGGATCCTCAGCGCGAGCAGTACTTC	CASTGQDPQREQYF
TRBV7-8	-	-	TRBJ1-2	TGTGCCAGCAGCCGAGCCCCGGGGGGGGGTCTTAACTATGGCTACACCTTC	CASSRAPGGGLNYGYTF
TRBV19	TRBD1	-	TRBJ1-1	TGTGCCAGTACCCCGATAGACAGGGAAGCAAGTGAAGCTTTCTTT	CASTPIDREASEAFF
TRBV5-1	TRBD1	-	TRBJ1-1	TGCGCCAGCAGCTCCGGCAGGGGGACTGAAGCTTTCTTT	CASSSGRGTEAFF
TRBV11-2	-	many	TRBJ1-6	TGTGCCAGCAACCGGGGGGACGGGATCGGTTCACCCCTCCACTTT	CASNRGDGIGSPLHF
TRBV11-2	TRBD1	few	TRBJ1-2	TGTGCCAGCAGCTTAACCAGCCCCACAGGGGGCCGCGGAAACTATGGCTACACCTTC	CASSLTSPTGGRGNYGYTF
TRBV14	TRBD2	once	TRBJ2-7	TGTGCCAGCCTTCGGGGACTAGCGGGAGGGCACGAGCAGTACTTC	CASLRGLAGGHEQYF
TRBV6-5	TRBD1	-	TRBJ2-1	TGTGCCAGCAGTTACTCAGGACAGGGTCGGCATGAGCAGTTCTTC	CASSYSGQGRHEQFF